The 21 T cell receptor beta chains below were found in one sample sequenced in a study of cytomegalovirus exposure and HLA in healthy donors. The PCR contained 60 Vbeta and 13 Jbeta primers. Data came from immunoSEQ multiplex PCR; TCRdb stores just in-frame clones and leaves some out. This sample has under 150,000 clones, with about 64% found just once. The source material was PBMCs. The receptors stem from a man between 60 and 70 years old in good health and CMV-seronegative.

V usage is TRBV28 and J usage is TRBJ1-5; 7 bases line up with TRBD1. V shed 1 base, J shed 3 bases, and the junction held 21 bases outside the gene matches. Germline lookup yields CDR1 MDHEN and CDR2 SYDVKM. The CDR3 is made up of 21 amino acids. CDR3 in DNA: TGTGCCAGCAGTTTATTATTGGAGTGGGACAGAGAGATAATGAACAATCAGCCCCAGCATTTT. Its protein product is CASSLLLEWDREIMNNQPQHF.

This chain connects TRBV27 to TRBJ1-2; D possibly corresponds to TRBD1 (6 bases). The V gene lost 0 bases and the J gene lost 8 bases, with 19 bases spanning the gap. Germline values: CDR1 MNHEY, CDR2 SMNVEV (reference sequence). The CDR3 covers 16 residues. CDR3 sequence reads: CASSLSRGWDNRGYTF. The CDR3 DNA is TGTGCCAGCAGTTTATCGCGTGGATGGGACAACCGAGGCTACACCTTC.

The rearrangement uses TRBV6-1 and TRBJ1-6; weak D call: TRBD1 (5 bases). V lost 2 bases, J lost 4 bases, and 9 bases lay in between. Germline-derived CDR1 and CDR2 are MNHNS and SASEGT. The CDR3 spans 15 residues. The CDR3 spells CASSERTSYNSPLHF. CDR3 DNA: TGTGCCAGCAGTGAACGGACAAGTTATAATTCACCCCTCCACTTT.

This clone was counted between two and nine times. The chain combines TRBV19 with TRBJ2-7, with a tentative D call TRBD1 (6 bases). The CDR3 runs to 15 residues. Germline CDR1 LNHDA, CDR2 SQIVND (reference sequence). Trimming stripped 5 bases from V and 7 bases from J, with 21 bases between. CDR3 amino acids: CASSPPGTHTGEQYF. The CDR3 bases are TGTGCCAGTAGTCCCCCCGGGACACATACAGGGGAGCAGTACTTC.

The chain links TRBV7-2 to TRBJ2-3; 8 bases are a match to TRBD2. Trimming at V came to 1 base and at J to 1 base, leaving 10 bases not matched to a gene. Germline V CDR1 and CDR2: SGHTA, FQGNSA. CDR3 length: 18 amino acids. In DNA form, the CDR3 reads TGTGCCAGCAGCTTAGAAGGCGGGAGGATGGGTGGCACAGATACGCAGTATTTT. It is translated as CASSLEGGRMGGTDTQYF.

The chain joins TRBV7-2 to TRBJ2-6; a weak D match, TRBD2 (6 bases). Germline V gives CDR1 SGHTA, CDR2 FQGNSA. Trimming pared 1 base from V and 0 bases from J, leaving 13 bases between. The CDR3 extends over 18 amino acids. Here the CDR3 reads CASSLETGEGSGANVLTF. The CDR3 DNA reads as TGTGCCAGCAGCTTAGAGACGGGAGAGGGCTCTGGGGCCAACGTCCTGACTTTC. Looking up the rest from reference TRBV7-2 and TRBJ2-6 gives the full variable domain: GAGVSQSPSNKVTEKGKDVELRCDPISGHTALYWYRQSLGQGLEFLIYFQGNSAPDKSGLPSDRFSAERTGGSVSTLTIQRTQQEDSAVYLCASSLETGEGSGANVLTFGAGSRLTVL.

This clone came up once. This chain joins TRBV9 and TRBJ2-7; D unclear. V lost 0 bases to trimming and J lost 4 bases, with 8 bases between them. Germline lookup yields CDR1 SGDLS and CDR2 YYNGEE. This CDR3 has 13 residues. This chain's CDR3 is CASSVAPRYEQYF. CDR3 nucleotide sequence: TGTGCCAGCAGCGTAGCTCCCAGGTACGAGCAGTACTTC. Looking up the rest from reference TRBV9 and TRBJ2-7 gives the full variable domain: DSGVTQTPKHLITATGQRVTLRCSPRSGDLSVYWYQQSLDQGLQFLIQYYNGEERAKGNILERFSAQQFPDLHSELNLSSLELGDSALYFCASSVAPRYEQYFGPGTRLTVT.

The chain couples TRBV19 to TRBJ2-5, with D perhaps matching TRBD2 (5 bases). The V gene lost 1 base and the J gene lost 4 bases, with 7 bases spanning the gap. The CDR3 is 13 residues long. Germline-derived CDR1 and CDR2 are LNHDA and SQIVND (reference sequence). CDR3 in DNA: TGTGCCAGTAGTATAGGAGGGTCAGAGACCCAGTACTTC. It yields the protein CASSIGGSETQYF.

Note on this clone: A read error may produce the germline difference seen at one junction end. The rearrangement links TRBV7-9 to TRBJ1-2, with a tentative D call TRBD1 (5 bases). Germline V gene data show CDR1 as SEHNR and CDR2 as FQNEAQ (reference sequence). The CDR3 is made up of 14 amino acids. In DNA, the CDR3 is TGTTCCAGCAGCCTATTAGCAGGGCATCGCGGCTACACCTTC. It yields the protein CSSSLLAGHRGYTF.

This clone was found a few times. The rearrangement uses TRBV4-1 and TRBJ2-5; TRBD2 agrees at 7 bases. This CDR3 spans 15 amino acids. The ends lost 0 bases at V and 5 bases at J; junction bases unmatched: 6. Germline CDR1 MGHRA, CDR2 YSYEKL. CDR3 nucleotides: TGCGCCAGCAGCCAAGATAGACTAGCAGTTGAGACCCAGTACTTC. As protein: CASSQDRLAVETQYF.

The CDR3 region is CASWDRAHGYTF. CDR3 DNA: TGTGCCAGCTGGGACAGGGCGCATGGCTACACCTTC. The rearrangement joins TRBV28 to TRBJ1-2; 9 positions match TRBD1. J gave up 6 bases and V 8 bases, and 4 bases lay outside the gene matches. This CDR3 has 12 amino acids. Germline-derived CDR1 and CDR2 are MDHEN and SYDVKM.

The chain carries TRBV7-9 and TRBJ2-7, with 8 nucleotides matching TRBD1. Germline-derived CDR1 and CDR2 are SEHNR and FQNEAQ (reference sequence). CDR3 size: 16 residues. V was clipped by 5 bases and J by 1 base; unmatched bases: 10. The CDR3 nucleotides are TGTGCCAGCAGCATCCCCTCCCGACAGGGGTCCTACGAGCAGTACTTC. Protein sequence: CASSIPSRQGSYEQYF.

The rearrangement joins TRBV4-3 to TRBJ1-2; D may be TRBD1 (5 bases). Germline CDR1 is LGHNA and CDR2 is YSLEER. The germline V and J ends were trimmed by 0 bases and 12 bases, with 11 bases remaining between them. The CDR3 runs 12 residues. The CDR3 spells CASSQDEGAHTF. As DNA, the CDR3 is TGCGCCAGCAGCCAAGATGAAGGGGCGCACACCTTC.

V is TRBV7-8 and J is TRBJ1-5; D gene ambiguous. The CDR3 is 18 amino acids. V gave up 4 bases and J gave up 0 bases, with 19 bases separating them. Looked up from germline, CDR1 is SGHVS and CDR2 is FQNEAQ. CDR3 bases: TGTGCCAGCAGCTCTTGGCCAAACCTGGGCCCTAGCAATCAGCCCCAGCATTTT. Its protein is CASSSWPNLGPSNQPQHF.

The genes are TRBV2 and TRBJ2-5; 8 bases agree with TRBD1. Per germline, CDR1 SNHLY and CDR2 FYNNEI. The J segment lost 1 base and the V segment lost 6 bases, leaving 4 bases of the junction unmatched. The CDR3 length is 14 residues. The DNA for the CDR3 is TGTGCCAGCAGGGTCGGGACAGGCCAAGAGACCCAGTACTTC. It is translated as CASRVGTGQETQYF.

The genes are TRBV27 and TRBJ2-1; 13 bases are shared with TRBD2. This CDR3 has 15 residues. Losses at the gene ends were 5 bases for V and 8 bases for J; bases not matched to a gene: 6. CDR1 and CDR2 from the germline V gene are MNHEY and SMNVEV (reference sequence). The CDR3 loop is CASSTGLAGVDEQFF. As DNA, the CDR3 is TGTGCCAGCAGTACCGGACTAGCGGGAGTGGATGAGCAGTTCTTC.

The chain couples TRBV18 to TRBJ2-7; the D gene is possibly TRBD1 (6 bases). The CDR3 consists of 13 residues. Germline V lookup: CDR1 KGHSH, CDR2 LQKENI. V lost 2 bases to trimming and J lost 3 bases, with 8 bases between them. CDR3 nucleotide sequence: TGTGCCAGCTCACCAAAGGGGGACTACGAGCAGTACTTC. This gives the protein CASSPKGDYEQYF.

This clone showed up just once. Compared with germline, one end of the junction differs, possibly owing to a read error. The rearrangement uses TRBV6-5 and TRBJ2-7; D perhaps matches TRBD2 (5 bases). The CDR3 has 14 amino acids. The germline gives CDR1 MNHEY, CDR2 SVGAGI. The CDR3 spells CASSSGLPSSEQYF. CDR3 DNA sequence: TGTGCCAGCAGTTCGGGGTTACCCTCCTCCGAGCAGTACTTC.

This clone came up once. This sequence joins TRBV29-1 and TRBJ2-7, with D unresolved. V was clipped by 4 bases and J by 0 bases, with 7 bases between them. The CDR3 is made up of 12 amino acids. Germline CDR1 and CDR2: SQVTM and ANQGSEA. The CDR3 protein is CSVVKSSYEQYF. In DNA, the CDR3 is TGCAGCGTTGTGAAGAGCTCCTACGAGCAGTACTTC.

For the CDR3, the DNA is TGTGCCAGTAGTTATAGCGGATTGCAAGAGACCCAGTACTTC. It specifies CASSYSGLQETQYF. The chain employs TRBV19 and TRBJ2-5; D is perhaps TRBD2 (6 bases). There are 14 residues in the CDR3. In germline, CDR1 is LNHDA, CDR2 SQIVND (reference sequence). The V and J ends lost 5 bases and 2 bases respectively, with 12 bases between them.

The chain uses TRBV7-9 and TRBJ1-5; D is undetermined. Germline V gives CDR1 SEHNR, CDR2 FQNEAQ (reference sequence). The CDR3 loop spans 15 amino acids. Trimming cost V 0 bases and J 2 bases, with 8 bases left between them. The CDR3 here is CASSLATGGNQPQHF. DNA of the CDR3: TGTGCCAGCAGCTTAGCGACCGGAGGCAATCAGCCCCAGCATTTT.